This T cell receptor beta chain was found in a study of blood T cell repertoires in COVID-19. The overall study: The United States, Italy and Spain provided the acute and convalescent COVID-19 samples. From T cells, B-cell-depleted T cells, or PBMCs came the material, which was cDNA or gDNA.

Under the authors' procedure: By means of reference gene primer amplification, nucleated cell counts were estimated. Assay: immunoSEQ multiplex PCR; the TCRdb copy retains only in-frame clones and omits some. That table is the source of V, J and clone size, and D and trimming were worked out from the DNA. The data hold 150,000 to 200,000 clones, with 75% to 90% observed a single time. J lost 5 bases, V lost 6 bases, and 11 bases had no gene match. CDR1 and CDR2 from the germline V gene are MDHEN and SYDVKM. The CDR3 runs to 15 residues. The clonotype originates from a woman aged 55-75 years with acute or convalescent COVID-19. V gene TRBV28 combines with J gene TRBJ1-1; 8 nucleotides align to TRBD1. The sequenced sample was peripheral blood. In DNA, the CDR3 is TGTGCCAGCAGCCTAGGGACAGGCATCGGAACTGAAGCTTTCTTT. Its protein product is CASSLGTGIGTEAFF. The full variable domain, its missing parts supplied by reference TRBV28 and TRBJ1-1, is DVKVTQSSRYLVKRTGEKVFLECVQDMDHENMFWYRQDPGLGLRLIYFSYDVKMKEKGDIPEGYSVSREKKERFSLILESASTNQTSMYLCASSLGTGIGTEAFFGQGTRLTVV.